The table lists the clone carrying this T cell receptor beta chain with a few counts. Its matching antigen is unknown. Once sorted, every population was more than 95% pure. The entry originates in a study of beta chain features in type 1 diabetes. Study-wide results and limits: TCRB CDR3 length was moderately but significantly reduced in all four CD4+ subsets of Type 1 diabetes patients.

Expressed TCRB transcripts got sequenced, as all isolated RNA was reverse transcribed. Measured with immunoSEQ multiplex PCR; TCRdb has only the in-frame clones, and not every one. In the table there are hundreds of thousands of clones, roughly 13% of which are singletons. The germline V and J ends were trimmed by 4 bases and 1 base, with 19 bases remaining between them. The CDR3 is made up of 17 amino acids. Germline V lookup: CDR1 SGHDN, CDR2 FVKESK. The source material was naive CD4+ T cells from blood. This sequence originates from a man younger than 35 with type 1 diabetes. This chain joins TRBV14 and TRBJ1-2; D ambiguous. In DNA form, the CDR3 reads TGTGCCAGCAGCCCAGGAACTCGAGGGAAAGTTAACTATGGCTACACCTTC. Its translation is CASSPGTRGKVNYGYTF.